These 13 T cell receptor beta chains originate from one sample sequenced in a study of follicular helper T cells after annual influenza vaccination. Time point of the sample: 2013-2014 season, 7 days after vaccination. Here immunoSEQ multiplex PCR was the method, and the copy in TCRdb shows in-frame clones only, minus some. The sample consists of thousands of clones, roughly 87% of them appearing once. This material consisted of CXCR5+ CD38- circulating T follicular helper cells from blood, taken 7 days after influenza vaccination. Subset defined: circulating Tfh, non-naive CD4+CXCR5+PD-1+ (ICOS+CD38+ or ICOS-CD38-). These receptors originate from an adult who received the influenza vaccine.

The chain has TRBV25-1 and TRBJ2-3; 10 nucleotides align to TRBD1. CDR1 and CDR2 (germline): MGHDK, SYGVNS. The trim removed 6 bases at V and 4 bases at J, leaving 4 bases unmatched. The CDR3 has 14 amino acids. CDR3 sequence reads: CASRRTGGPDTQYF. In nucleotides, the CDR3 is TGTGCCAGCAGAAGGACAGGGGGACCAGATACGCAGTATTTT.

CDR3 in amino acids: CASSYPQNNEQFF. The CDR3 DNA sequence: TGTGCCAGCAGTTACCCCCAGAACAATGAGCAGTTCTTC. The V call is TRBV6-5, the J call TRBJ2-1; D remains unclear. The CDR3 has 13 amino acids. Per the germline V gene, CDR1 is MNHEY and CDR2 is SVGAGI. V lost 2 bases and J 5 bases, leaving 7 bases between the germline ends.

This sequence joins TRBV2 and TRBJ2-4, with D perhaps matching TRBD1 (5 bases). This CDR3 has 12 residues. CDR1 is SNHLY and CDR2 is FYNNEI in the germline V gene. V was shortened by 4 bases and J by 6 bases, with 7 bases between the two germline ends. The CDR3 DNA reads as TGTGCCAGCAGTGGGGGCTCAAACATTCAGTACTTC. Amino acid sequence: CASSGGSNIQYF.

The CDR3 loop reads CASSITGGRSYEQYF. The CDR3 DNA is TGTGCCAGTAGTATTACAGGGGGCCGGTCCTACGAGCAGTACTTC. This sequence joins TRBV19 and TRBJ2-7, with 9 bases that match TRBD1. Germline CDR1 and CDR2: LNHDA and SQIVND (reference sequence). The CDR3 contains 15 residues. The V segment lost 3 bases and the J segment 1 base; nucleotides outside the gene matches: 4.

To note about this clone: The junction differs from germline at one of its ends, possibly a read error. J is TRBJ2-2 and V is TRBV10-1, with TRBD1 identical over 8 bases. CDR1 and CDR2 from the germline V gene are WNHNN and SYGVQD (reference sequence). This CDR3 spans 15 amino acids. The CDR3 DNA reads TGCGCCAGCAGTGCGGGGGACAGGAGGTACCGGGGAGCTGTTTTT. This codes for CASSAGDRRYRGAVF.

As DNA, the CDR3 is TGCGCCAGCAGCCAAGATGGCGGGGGGGACAGACGCTCCTATAATTCACCCCTCCACTTT. Its protein is CASSQDGGGDRRSYNSPLHF. V is TRBV4-1 and J is TRBJ1-6, with 7 positions matching TRBD1. CDR3 size: 20 residues. Germline values: CDR1 MGHRA, CDR2 YSYEKL. The V gene end was trimmed by 0 bases and the J gene end by 0 bases; junction bases not matched to a gene: 11.

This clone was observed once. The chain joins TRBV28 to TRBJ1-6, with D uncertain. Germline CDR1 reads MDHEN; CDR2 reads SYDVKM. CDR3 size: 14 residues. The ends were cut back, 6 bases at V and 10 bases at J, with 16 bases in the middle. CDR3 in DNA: TGTGCCAGCAGACCGGGAGTCCCTTGGTCACCCCTCCACTTT. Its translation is CASRPGVPWSPLHF. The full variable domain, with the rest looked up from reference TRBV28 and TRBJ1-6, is DVKVTQSSRYLVKRTGEKVFLECVQDMDHENMFWYRQDPGLGLRLIYFSYDVKMKEKGDIPEGYSVSREKKERFSLILESASTNQTSMYLCASRPGVPWSPLHFGNGTRLTVT.

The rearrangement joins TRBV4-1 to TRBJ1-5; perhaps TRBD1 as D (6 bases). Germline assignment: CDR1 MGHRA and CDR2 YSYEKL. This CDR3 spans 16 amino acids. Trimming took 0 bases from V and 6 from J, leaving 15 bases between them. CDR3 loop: CASSQEGGLSAQPQHF. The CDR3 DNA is TGCGCCAGCAGCCAAGAGGGGGGGCTCAGCGCTCAGCCCCAGCATTTT.

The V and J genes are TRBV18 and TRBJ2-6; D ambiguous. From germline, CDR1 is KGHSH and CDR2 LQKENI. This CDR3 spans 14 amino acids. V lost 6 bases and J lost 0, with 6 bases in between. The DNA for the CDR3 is TGTGCCAGCTCGGAGAGCTCTGGGGCCAACGTCCTGACTTTC. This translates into CASSESSGANVLTF.

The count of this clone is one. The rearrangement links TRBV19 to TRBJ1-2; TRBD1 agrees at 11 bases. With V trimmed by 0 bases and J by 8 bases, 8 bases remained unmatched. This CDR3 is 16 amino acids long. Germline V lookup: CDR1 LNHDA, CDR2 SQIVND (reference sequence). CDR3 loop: CASSIEAGTGGLGYTF. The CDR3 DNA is TGTGCCAGTAGTATAGAGGCCGGGACAGGGGGTCTAGGCTACACCTTC. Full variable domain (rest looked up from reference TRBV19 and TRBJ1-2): DGGITQSPKYLFRKEGQNVTLSCEQNLNHDAMYWYRQDPGQGLRLIYYSQIVNDFQKGDIAEGYSVSREKKESFPLTVTSAQKNPTAFYLCASSIEAGTGGLGYTFGSGTRLTVV.

The CDR3 region has the DNA TGTGCCAGTAGCGATAGGGGGCGGCTCGAGCAGTACTTC. It encodes CASSDRGRLEQYF. This chain uses TRBV19 with TRBJ2-7, with 7 nucleotides matching TRBD1. Germline V gene sequence: CDR1 LNHDA, CDR2 SQIVND (reference sequence). There are 13 residues in the CDR3. J was trimmed by 6 bases and V by 6 bases; bases with no gene match: 8.

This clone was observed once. The CDR3 coding sequence is TGTGCCAGCAGCTTAGACAGAACGAGGGAGTTCTTC. This codes for CASSLDRTREFF. This sequence joins TRBV7-2 and TRBJ2-1; D may be TRBD2 (5 bases). The CDR3 has 12 amino acids. Between the trimmed V and J ends, which lost 1 base and 14 bases, there was a span of 12 bases. Germline V gene sequence: CDR1 SGHTA, CDR2 FQGNSA.

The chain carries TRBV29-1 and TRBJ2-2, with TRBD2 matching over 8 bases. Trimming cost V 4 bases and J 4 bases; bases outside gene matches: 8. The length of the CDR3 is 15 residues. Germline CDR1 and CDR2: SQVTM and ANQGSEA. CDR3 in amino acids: CSVATSGVGTGELFF. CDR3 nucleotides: TGCAGCGTTGCAACTAGCGGAGTGGGCACCGGGGAGCTGTTTTTT.